This T cell receptor (beta chain) was recorded in a study of T cell changes during pregnancy in multiple sclerosis (dated by TCRdb to about 2019). Study-wide context: In women with multiple sclerosis, the researchers looked at how the T cell repertoire shifted as pregnancy progressed.

V loses 5 bases, J loses 0 bases, and the germline ends lie 14 bases apart. Its CDR3 holds 15 amino acids, cysteine through phenylalanine. The kept DNA is CDR3 alone, 45 bases in frame from the first base. From a lookup of the germline V gene, CDR1 and CDR2 are MNHNS and SASEGT. The receptor library was made with the immunoSEQ multiplex PCR assay. As stored in TCRdb, this immuneACCESS dataset retains in-frame rearrangements with V and J assigned. A fraction of the clones does not appear; measured against another copy, unresolved V genes explain less than half of the discrepancy, and the remainder lacks a known reason. The sample table records fewer than 140,000 clones; about 89% of these occur just once. The ten largest make up 1.6% of the sample. Points on this clone: Its antigen remains undetermined. No much larger clone is present one base from it, and per-base qualities are unavailable.

The sequence was obtained from a female donor with multiple sclerosis, enrolled in a pregnancy study. Material: peripheral blood, obtained before pregnancy. Recombination joined TRBV6-1 with TRBJ2-7, with a weak D call of TRBD2 (6 bases match). The CDR3: CASSLTGTDSYEQYF. The bases read TGTGCCAGCAGTCTTACCGGGACTGACTCCTACGAGCAGTACTTC.